This T cell receptor (beta chain) was profiled in a study of blood T cell repertoires in COVID-19. As to this clone: The identical CDR3 is also encoded by other nucleotide sequences in the sample.

The CDR3 has 15 amino acids. Germline lookup yields CDR1 SGDLS and CDR2 YYNGEE. Trimming removed 1 base from V and 0 bases from J, with 8 bases in between. TCRdb's table, derived via immunoSEQ multiplex PCR, lists solely in-frame clones and lacks some. There are 150,000 to 200,000 clones in the sample; around 85% occur only once, and 3% to 4% lies in the top ten. The rearrangement joins TRBV9 to TRBJ2-1, with D perhaps matching TRBD2 (5 bases). The TCR comes from a man aged 55 to 70 with acute or convalescent COVID-19. Specimen: peripheral blood. The CDR3 loop reads CASSVSGSSYNEQFF. CDR3 in DNA: TGTGCCAGCAGCGTAAGCGGAAGCTCCTACAATGAGCAGTTCTTC.